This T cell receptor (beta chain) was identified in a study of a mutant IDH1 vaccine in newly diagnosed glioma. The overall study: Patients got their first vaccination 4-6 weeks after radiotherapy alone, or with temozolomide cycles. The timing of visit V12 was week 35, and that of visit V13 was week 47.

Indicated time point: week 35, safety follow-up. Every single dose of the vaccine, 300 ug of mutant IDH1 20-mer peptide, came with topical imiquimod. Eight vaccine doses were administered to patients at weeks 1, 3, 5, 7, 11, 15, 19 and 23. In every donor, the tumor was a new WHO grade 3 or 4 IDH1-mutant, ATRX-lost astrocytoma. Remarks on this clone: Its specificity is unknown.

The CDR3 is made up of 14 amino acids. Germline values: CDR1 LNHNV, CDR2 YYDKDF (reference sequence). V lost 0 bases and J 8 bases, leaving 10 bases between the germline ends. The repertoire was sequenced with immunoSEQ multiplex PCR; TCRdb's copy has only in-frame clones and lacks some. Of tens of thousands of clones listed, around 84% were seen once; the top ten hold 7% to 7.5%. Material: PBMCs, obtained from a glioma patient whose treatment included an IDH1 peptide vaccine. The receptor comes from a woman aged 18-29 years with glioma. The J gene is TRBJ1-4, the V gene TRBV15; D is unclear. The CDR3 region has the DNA TGTGCCACCAGCAGAGAGGGTAGAGGGGAAAAACTGTTTTTT. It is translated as CATSREGRGEKLFF.